This T cell receptor beta chain originates from a study of shared clonotypes between healthy human individuals. General study points: When compared with the clonotypes that were shared by all four sorted-subset donors, the non-shared clonotypes turned out to have lower generation probabilities.

Clones were sequenced by immunoSEQ multiplex PCR, and TCRdb holds only the in-frame ones, with some missing. Among about 980,000 clones listed, approximately 76% were seen once. Note on this clone: Its antigen is as yet unknown.

Germline assignment: CDR1 MGHRA and CDR2 YSYEKL. After removal of 2 bases from V and 2 bases from J, the junction contained 7 bases not matched to a gene. CDR3 length: 17 residues. The sequenced sample was memory CD4+ T cells sorted from blood. Subset reported: CD45RA-negative fraction. The origin of this receptor is a man younger than 35 in good health. The rearrangement uses TRBV4-1 and TRBJ2-5; 11 positions match TRBD1. The DNA of the CDR3 is TGCGCCAGCAGCCAATACGGGACAGGGGGAACACAAGAGACCCAGTACTTC. This sequence encodes CASSQYGTGGTQETQYF.